This TCR beta chain was sequenced in a study of blood T cell repertoires in COVID-19. Study details: The cDNA or gDNA used as material had been derived from T cells, B-cell-depleted T cells, or PBMCs.

Original processing methods: From reference gene primer amplification, estimates of nucleated cell counts were derived. Profiled with immunoSEQ multiplex PCR; TCRdb holds only in-frame clones, not every one. Clone size and V and J calls were adopted from that table, with D and trimming inferred from the DNA. The sample has around 170,000 clones, more than 85% seen once. Participant-given clinical history determined each cohort assignment. Among Cohort 3 donors, those recovered had two negative PCRs, clearance, or symptom resolution. The junction had 11 bases not matched to a gene; V was cut back by 2 bases and J by 3 bases. The CDR3 has 18 residues. Germline CDR1 reads SEHNR; CDR2 reads FQNEAQ (reference sequence).

The source material was PBMCs or T cells enriched from blood (not recorded which). The clonotype was recovered from a woman between 45 and 65 years old who had recovered from COVID-19. The genes are TRBV7-9 and TRBJ2-2; the match to TRBD1 covers 8 bases. CDR3 sequence: CASSLPRQGFFDTGELFF. The CDR3, as DNA: TGTGCCAGCAGCTTACCACGACAGGGGTTTTTCGACACCGGGGAGCTGTTTTTT.